This record concerns one TCR beta chain sequence. Its antigen is undetermined. An end of the junction differs from the germline gene, which may be a read error. This sample is part of a study of T cell repertoires in cytomegalovirus infection. In the study overall: Indicated by public TCR beta signatures were CMV infection and matching HLA type.

Germline loops: CDR1 SEHNR, CDR2 FQNEAQ (reference sequence). The CDR3 is 14 amino acids. One entry per CDR3 protein, called by TCRdb with MiXCR from the reads. The table includes about 740,000 distinct CDR3 sequences, 35% detected once. Study-wide points: There were carriers of CMV plus the relevant HLA, and cumulative public TCR beta family frequency identified them. Dominating the ex vivo response were TCR beta clonotypes that were CMV-specific and HLA-C-restricted.

Sequences were obtained from PBMCs. The chain links TRBV7-9 to TRBJ1-5; D gene ambiguous. The source is a human donor in good health (CMV status not recorded). Some clones in this sample may be carry-over from other donors' samples. CDR3 protein: CASSLPEFNQPKHF. The CDR3 DNA sequence: TGTGCCAGCAGCTTACCGGAATTTAATCAGCCCAAGCATTTT.